A selection of T cell receptor beta chains follows, all from one sample in a study of graft-versus-host responses after intestinal transplantation. Sequenced by immunoSEQ multiplex PCR; TCRdb stores in-frame clones only, minus some. The sample records roughly 23,000 clones, around three quarters being singletons. Sequenced material: ileum tissue, taken 12 days after intestinal transplant. The source of these receptors is a human patient who received an intestinal transplant, so some T cells may come from the graft donor. CDR3s include the opening cysteine and the closing phenylalanine or tryptophan. D genes are given only for firm matches. Some rows have no size entry. The others give once, few or many, or a class for an expanded clone.

j_call	v_call	d_call	clone_size	cdr3_aa	cdr3_nt
TRBJ2-2	TRBV7-3	-	-	CASSSSTGELFF	TGTGCCAGCAGCTCCTCCACCGGGGAGCTGTTTTTT
TRBJ1-2	TRBV4-1	-	-	CASSHEQVKNYGYTF	TGCGCCAGCAGCCACGAACAGGTCAAAAACTATGGCTACACCTTC
TRBJ2-4	TRBV11-2	-	-	CASSLAYQGDIQYF	TGTGCCAGCAGCTTAGCGTATCAAGGGGACATTCAGTACTTC
TRBJ2-1	TRBV5-1	-	-	CANSFMDAQDNEQFF	TGCGCCAACAGCTTTATGGACGCACAGGACAATGAGCAGTTCTTC
TRBJ2-5	TRBV5-6	-	-	CASSRLRTATQETQYF	TGTGCCAGCAGCCGCCTCCGGACAGCTACTCAAGAGACCCAGTACTTC
TRBJ1-6	TRBV27	TRBD1	-	CASSLGGTGGSPLHF	TGTGCCAGCAGTTTAGGGGGGACAGGGGGTTCACCCCTCCACTTT
TRBJ2-5	TRBV6-1	-	-	CASSPGLEETQYF	TGTGCCAGCAGCCCGGGACTTGAAGAGACCCAGTACTTC
TRBJ1-2	TRBV6-5	-	-	CASSEALYGYTF	TGTGCCAGCAGTGAGGCCCTCTATGGCTACACCTTC
TRBJ1-1	TRBV27	-	-	CASSLRSGRAAFF	TGTGCCAGCAGTTTACGTAGCGGGCGAGCGGCTTTCTTT
TRBJ2-2	TRBV7-9	-	-	CASSFSAGARTGELFF	TGTGCCAGCAGCTTTTCTGCGGGGGCACGGACCGGGGAGCTGTTTTTT
TRBJ2-2	TRBV9	TRBD2	-	CASSASGFTGELFF	TGTGCCAGCAGCGCTAGCGGCTTCACCGGGGAGCTGTTTTTT
TRBJ1-1	TRBV5-1	TRBD1	-	CASSLRDRVMGTEAFF	TGCGCCAGCAGCTTAAGGGACAGGGTCATGGGCACTGAAGCTTTCTTT
TRBJ2-7	TRBV6-5	-	-	CASSYTGTPYEQYF	TGTGCCAGCAGTTACACAGGGACCCCCTACGAGCAGTACTTC
TRBJ2-1	TRBV9	-	few	CASGGRSNNEQFF	TGTGCCAGCGGGGGGAGATCGAACAATGAGCAGTTCTTC
TRBJ1-5	TRBV28	-	-	CASQVPTYQPQHF	TGTGCCAGCCAGGTCCCCACTTATCAGCCCCAGCATTTT
TRBJ1-2	TRBV11-2	-	-	CASSFGGYGYTF	TGTGCCAGCAGCTTCGGGGGGTACGGCTACACCTTC
TRBJ2-3	TRBV9	TRBD2	-	CASSAGSGGRTDTQYF	TGTGCCAGCAGCGCCGGTAGCGGGGGCCGCACAGATACGCAGTATTTT
TRBJ2-3	TRBV7-9	TRBD2	-	CASTRPSGSNPLNTDTQYF	TGTGCCAGCACCAGGCCTAGCGGGAGCAACCCACTAAACACAGATACGCAGTATTTT
TRBJ2-7	TRBV7-9	TRBD2	-	CASSLVRLAGVSYEQYF	TGTGCCAGCAGCTTAGTCCGGCTAGCGGGGGTATCCTACGAGCAGTACTTC
TRBJ2-2	TRBV19	-	-	CASRILPANTGELFF	TGTGCCAGTCGCATCCTACCCGCGAACACCGGGGAGCTGTTTTTT
TRBJ1-5	TRBV4-1	-	-	CASSQVMQGGQPQHF	TGCGCCAGCAGCCAAGTTATGCAGGGAGGTCAGCCCCAGCATTTT
TRBJ1-6	TRBV19	-	-	CASRTYRDSPLHF	TGTGCCAGTCGAACGTACAGGGATTCACCCCTCCACTTT
TRBJ2-3	TRBV2	TRBD2	-	CASSRLAGGTDTQYF	TGTGCCAGCAGTAGGCTAGCGGGGGGCACAGATACGCAGTATTTT
TRBJ2-5	TRBV4-1	TRBD2	once	CASSQAGLAGEKNQETQYF	TGCGCCAGCAGCCAAGCGGGACTAGCGGGGGAAAAGAACCAAGAGACCCAGTACTTC
TRBJ1-2	TRBV19	TRBD1	-	CASTRTGGSYGYTF	TGTGCCAGTACCCGGACAGGGGGGAGCTATGGCTACACCTTC
TRBJ2-3	TRBV2	TRBD1	-	CASRRQGSTDTQYF	TGTGCCAGCAGGAGACAGGGGAGCACAGATACGCAGTATTTT
TRBJ2-1	TRBV10-3	-	-	CAISGQSFSSYNEQFF	TGTGCCATCAGTGGCCAGTCGTTCAGCTCCTACAATGAGCAGTTCTTC
TRBJ2-1	TRBV9	TRBD1	-	CASSVEPGGYNEQFF	TGTGCCAGCAGCGTAGAACCAGGGGGCTACAATGAGCAGTTCTTC
TRBJ2-5	TRBV6-6	TRBD2	-	CASRAGGQETQYF	TGTGCCAGCCGTGCGGGGGGACAAGAGACCCAGTACTTC
TRBJ2-3	TRBV7-9	TRBD2	-	CASSLAPSGGDTQYF	TGTGCCAGCAGCTTAGCCCCTAGCGGGGGAGATACGCAGTATTTT
TRBJ2-5	TRBV6-5	-	few	CASSYSKPQETQYF	TGTGCCAGCAGTTACTCGAAGCCTCAAGAGACCCAGTACTTC
TRBJ2-3	TRBV5-1	TRBD2	-	CASSPGLVVGTDTQYF	TGCGCCAGCAGCCCGGGACTAGTAGTGGGCACAGATACGCAGTATTTT
TRBJ2-1	TRBV29-1	-	medium-sized	CSVEDQLPGAYEQFF	TGCAGCGTTGAAGATCAACTCCCCGGAGCCTATGAGCAGTTCTTC
TRBJ1-2	TRBV4-1	TRBD1	-	CASSQRGQGYYGYTF	TGCGCCAGCAGCCAACGGGGACAGGGGTACTATGGCTACACCTTC
TRBJ2-3	TRBV6-5	-	-	CASSYDSTPSTDTQYF	TGTGCCAGCAGTTACGACTCAACCCCCAGCACAGATACGCAGTATTTT
TRBJ2-3	TRBV27	TRBD1	once	CASSLLDRGRNTQYF	TGTGCCAGCAGTTTATTGGACAGGGGGCGGAATACGCAGTATTTT
TRBJ1-5	TRBV28	-	-	CASSDPSGIQPQHF	TGTGCCAGCAGCGACCCGAGCGGAATCCAGCCCCAGCATTTT
TRBJ2-1	TRBV9	-	once	CASSVSDEQFF	TGTGCCAGCAGCGTATCTGATGAGCAGTTCTTC
TRBJ2-2	TRBV5-6	TRBD2	-	CASSPAGVSTGELFF	TGTGCCAGCTCACCCGCGGGGGTGTCCACCGGGGAGCTGTTTTTT
TRBJ2-6	TRBV5-4	TRBD1	few	CASSLDRGSGANVLTF	TGTGCCAGCAGCCTGGACAGGGGCTCTGGGGCCAACGTCCTGACTTTC
TRBJ2-7	TRBV6-1	TRBD2	-	CASSIGLAAPYEQYF	TGTGCCAGCAGTATCGGACTAGCGGCTCCCTACGAGCAGTACTTC
TRBJ2-7	TRBV5-4	TRBD1	-	CASSLRGTDYEQYF	TGTGCCAGCAGCTTGCGAGGGACAGACTACGAGCAGTACTTC
TRBJ1-6	TRBV27	-	few	CASGNTGSSPLHF	TGTGCCAGCGGTAATACAGGGTCTTCACCCCTCCACTTT
TRBJ1-3	TRBV27	TRBD1	-	CASNRNRGGVLTCSGNTIYF	TGTGCCAGCAACCGAAACAGGGGAGGAGTACTCACCTGCTCTGGAAACACCATATATTTT
TRBJ2-7	TRBV7-3	-	few	CASSLTKETYEQYF	TGTGCCAGCAGCCTGACGAAGGAGACCTACGAGCAGTACTTC
TRBJ2-1	TRBV11-3	TRBD2	few	CASSLGTSGGNNEQFF	TGTGCCAGCAGCTTAGGTACTAGCGGAGGGAACAATGAGCAGTTCTTC
TRBJ1-2	TRBV5-1	-	-	CASSLVGGYGYTF	TGCGCCAGCAGCTTGGTGGGGGGGTATGGCTACACCTTC
TRBJ1-3	TRBV28	-	-	CASSPLLYSGNTIYF	TGTGCCAGCAGCCCCCTATTATACTCTGGAAACACCATATATTTT
TRBJ2-3	TRBV2	-	-	CASSTRRGWWPDTQYF	TGTGCCAGCAGTACCCGACGGGGGTGGTGGCCAGATACGCAGTATTTT
TRBJ2-3	TRBV7-3	-	-	CASTPPAGDTQYF	TGTGCCAGCACCCCGCCTGCGGGGGATACGCAGTATTTT
TRBJ1-5	TRBV5-6	-	-	CASSSLRGRHSNQPQHF	TGTGCCAGCAGCTCGCTTCGTGGGAGACATAGCAATCAGCCCCAGCATTTT
TRBJ1-3	TRBV4-1	-	-	CASSPGSGDRNTIYF	TGCGCCAGCAGCCCTGGGAGCGGGGATAGAAACACCATATATTTT
TRBJ2-7	TRBV1	-	-	CTARLERDRHEQYF	TGCACCGCCCGGCTAGAGCGGGATCGGCACGAGCAGTACTTC